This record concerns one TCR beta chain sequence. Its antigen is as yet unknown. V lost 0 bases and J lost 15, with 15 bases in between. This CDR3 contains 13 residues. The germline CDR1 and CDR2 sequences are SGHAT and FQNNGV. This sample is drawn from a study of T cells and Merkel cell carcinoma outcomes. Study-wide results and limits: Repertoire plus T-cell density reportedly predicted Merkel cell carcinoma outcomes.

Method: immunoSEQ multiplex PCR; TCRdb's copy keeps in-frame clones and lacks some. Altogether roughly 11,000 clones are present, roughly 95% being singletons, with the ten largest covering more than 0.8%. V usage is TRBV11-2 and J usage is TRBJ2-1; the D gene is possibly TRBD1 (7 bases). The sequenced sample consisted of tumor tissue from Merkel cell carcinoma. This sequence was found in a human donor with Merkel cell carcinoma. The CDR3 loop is CASSLERQGGRFF. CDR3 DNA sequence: TGTGCCAGCAGCTTAGAAAGACAGGGAGGTCGGTTCTTC.